These 25 T cell receptor beta chains came from one sample sequenced in a study of cytomegalovirus exposure and HLA in healthy donors. Use of 60 Vbeta and 13 Jbeta primers characterized the PCR. Using immunoSEQ multiplex PCR, the repertoire was profiled, and TCRdb retains in-frame clones only, with some absent. The sample has some 67,000 clones; 70% to 85% are singletons. The sample comprised PBMCs. These receptors were collected from a man aged 60 to 75 in good health and CMV-seropositive.

This chain uses TRBV5-4 with TRBJ2-5, with 8 nucleotides matching TRBD1. CDR1 SGHNT and CDR2 YYREEE come from the germline V gene (reference sequence). The CDR3 spans 16 residues. The junction had 6 bases not matched to a gene; V was cut back by 0 bases and J by 2 bases. The CDR3 coding sequence is TGTGCCAGCAGCTTGGGACAGGGGAGACGGCAAGAGACCCAGTACTTC. Translation: CASSLGQGRRQETQYF.

The chain links TRBV9 to TRBJ1-5, with TRBD1 identical over 10 bases. Germline trimming cut 4 bases from V and 13 bases from J; bases unmatched to any gene: 11. Germline CDR1 reads SGDLS; CDR2 reads YYNGEE. The CDR3 extends over 14 amino acids. CDR3 sequence: CASSPGTGDSSQHF. As DNA, the CDR3 is TGTGCCAGCAGCCCCGGGACAGGGGACTCTTCTCAGCATTTT.

The chain combines TRBV5-1 with TRBJ2-7; TRBD1 agrees at 7 bases. The CDR3 covers 17 residues. V was pared by 2 bases and J by 1 base, with 12 bases of the junction left unmatched. Per germline, CDR1 SGHRS and CDR2 YFSETQ. CDR3 DNA sequence: TGCGCCAGCAGCTTCGGGGACAGAGAAGTATCTTCCTACGAGCAGTACTTC. Encoded protein: CASSFGDREVSSYEQYF. Drawing the rest from reference TRBV5-1 and TRBJ2-7, the complete variable domain is KAGVTQTPRYLIKTRGQQVTLSCSPISGHRSVSWYQQTPGQGLQFLFEYFSETQRNKGNFPGRFSGRQFSNSRSEMNVSTLELGDSALYLCASSFGDREVSSYEQYFGPGTRLTVT.

The V gene is TRBV5-1, the J gene TRBJ1-6; TRBD1 aligns across 9 bases. This CDR3 spans 17 amino acids. Germline V gives CDR1 SGHRS, CDR2 YFSETQ. V shed 0 bases, J shed 9 bases, and the junction held 10 bases outside the gene matches. The CDR3 DNA follows: TGCGCCAGCAGCTTGGTCCCGGGACAGGGAACGGGTTCACCCCTCCACTTT. Amino acid sequence: CASSLVPGQGTGSPLHF.

J is TRBJ2-1 and V is TRBV7-9; 9 positions agree with TRBD2. The length of the CDR3 is 16 residues. Germline-derived CDR1 and CDR2 are SEHNR and FQNEAQ (reference sequence). Germline trimming cut 3 bases from V and 6 bases from J; bases unmatched to any gene: 9. The chain's CDR3 is CASSFRPSGIFNEQFF. Written as DNA, the CDR3 is TGTGCCAGCAGCTTTAGGCCTAGCGGGATCTTCAATGAGCAGTTCTTC. Variable domain in full (rest from reference TRBV7-9 and TRBJ2-1): DTGVSQNPRHKITKRGQNVTFRCDPISEHNRLYWYRQTLGQGPEFLTYFQNEAQLEKSRLLSDRFSAERPKGSFSTLEIQRTEQGDSAMYLCASSFRPSGIFNEQFFGPGTRLTVL.

This clone is medium-sized within its sample. J is TRBJ1-4 and V is TRBV7-9, with a weak D call TRBD1 (5 bases). Germline V gene data show CDR1 as SEHNR and CDR2 as FQNEAQ (reference sequence). V lost 6 bases, J lost 5 bases, and 19 bases lay in between. The CDR3 sequence is 16 residues long. As DNA, the CDR3 is TGTGCCAGCAGTTACGGTAGGGGAGGGAAAAATGAAAAACTGTTTTTT. This encodes CASSYGRGGKNEKLFF.

The V and J genes are TRBV11-3 and TRBJ2-5; 7 bases line up with TRBD2. V shed 5 bases, J shed 9 bases, and the junction held 18 bases outside the gene matches. Germline-derived CDR1 and CDR2 are SGHNT and YENEEA. The length of the CDR3 is 16 residues. CDR3 coding DNA: TGTGCCAGCAGCCCCGGGGGAGGGTCCAGCTGGCCGTCCCAGTACTTC. Encoded protein: CASSPGGGSSWPSQYF.

The rearrangement joins TRBV7-8 to TRBJ2-5, with TRBD2 identical over 7 bases. CDR3 length equals 14 residues. CDR1 and CDR2 from the germline V gene are SGHVS and FQNEAQ. The ends lost 3 bases at V and 2 bases at J; junction bases unmatched: 3. CDR3 sequence reads: CASSFGGGQETQYF. In DNA form, the CDR3 reads TGTGCCAGCAGCTTTGGCGGGGGACAAGAGACCCAGTACTTC.

This chain uses TRBV5-1 with TRBJ1-1; tentatively, D is TRBD1 (6 bases). The V and J ends lost 4 bases and 2 bases respectively, with 18 bases between them. The V gene's germline CDR1 is SGHRS and CDR2 YFSETQ. The CDR3 consists of 16 residues. The CDR3 region is CASSPSGTRVNTEAFF. As DNA, the CDR3 is TGCGCCAGCAGCCCATCCGGGACAAGGGTTAACACTGAAGCTTTCTTT.

This clone has only a few counts. The CDR3 nucleotides read TGTGCCAGCAGGCTAAGCGGGTTAAGCACAGATACGCAGTATTTT. This translates into CASRLSGLSTDTQYF. The chain joins TRBV6-5 to TRBJ2-3; TRBD2 might be the D (6 bases). V shed 6 bases and J shed 0 bases, with 13 bases lying between them. The CDR3 totals 15 residues. CDR1 is MNHEY and CDR2 is SVGAGI in the germline V gene.

This clone was counted only a few times. The chain employs TRBV6-1 and TRBJ1-5, with D possibly TRBD1 on 5 matching bases. The V end was cut by 2 bases, the J end by 1 base, with 9 bases between. The CDR3 contains 15 residues. CDR1 is MNHNS and CDR2 is SASEGT in the germline V gene. CDR3 loop: CASSEFGGSNQPQHF. The CDR3, as DNA: TGTGCCAGCAGTGAATTCGGGGGGAGCAATCAGCCCCAGCATTTT.

This clone was detected a few times. The J gene is TRBJ1-6, the V gene TRBV2; D ambiguous. Trimming cost V 2 bases and J 14 bases, with 19 bases left between them. This CDR3 is built from 15 residues. CDR1 is SNHLY, CDR2 FYNNEI, per germline. The CDR3 DNA follows: TGTGCCAGCAGTGAAAGAGGAGGAGGGCTCGGGACCCTCCACTTT. Protein product: CASSERGGGLGTLHF.

This clone was seen a handful of times. This chain joins TRBV5-6 and TRBJ2-7; 12 nucleotides match TRBD1. CDR3 size: 14 residues. V trimming: 3 bases; J trimming: 7 bases; junction bases outside the gene matches: 5. CDR1 and CDR2 from the germline V gene are SGHDT and YYEEEE. CDR3 protein: CASSSGTGGNEQYF. Here the CDR3 DNA reads TGTGCCAGCAGCTCCGGGACAGGGGGCAATGAGCAGTACTTC.

The chain has TRBV27 and TRBJ2-3; TRBD2 matches at 8 bases. This CDR3 is 16 amino acids long. V lost 5 bases, J lost 5 bases, and 12 bases stayed unmatched. Per the germline V gene, CDR1 is MNHEY and CDR2 is SMNVEV (reference sequence). Here the CDR3 DNA reads TGTGCCAGCAGTACGATAAGGGGGAGCGGGGGAGATACGCAGTATTTT. This gives the protein CASSTIRGSGGDTQYF.

This chain connects TRBV6-5 to TRBJ2-1, with 8 bases lining up with TRBD1. V trimming: 2 bases; J trimming: 2 bases; junction bases outside the gene matches: 2. Germline V gene data show CDR1 as MNHEY and CDR2 as SVGAGI. The CDR3 length is 15 residues. Here the CDR3 reads CASSYDRGPYNEQFF. CDR3 in DNA: TGTGCCAGCAGTTACGACAGGGGACCCTACAATGAGCAGTTCTTC.

V and J are TRBV6-5 and TRBJ1-1; possible D gene TRBD1, 6 bases. Trimming pared 5 bases from V and 10 bases from J, leaving 17 bases between. Germline-derived CDR1 and CDR2 are MNHEY and SVGAGI. CDR3 length equals 13 residues. CDR3 protein: CASSEAWDIGAFF. For the CDR3, the DNA is TGTGCCAGCAGTGAAGCTTGGGACATAGGAGCTTTCTTT.

The chain employs TRBV19 and TRBJ1-5; 7 nucleotides align to TRBD1. CDR1 and CDR2 from the germline V gene are LNHDA and SQIVND (reference sequence). V gave up 5 bases and J gave up 2 bases; unmatched junction bases: 3. This CDR3 is built from 14 residues. CDR3 coding DNA: TGTGCCAGTAGTGACAGGGAGGGCAATCAGCCCCAGCATTTT. Residues: CASSDREGNQPQHF.

CDR3 bases: TGTGCCAGCAGTTTAGGGACAGGGAACGGCAATCAGCCCCAGCATTTT. Translated, it gives CASSLGTGNGNQPQHF. The gene calls are TRBV27 and TRBJ1-5, with 9 bases fitting TRBD1. V lost 2 bases and J lost 2; bases outside the gene matches: 4. The CDR3 consists of 16 residues. Germline CDR1 MNHEY, CDR2 SMNVEV (reference sequence).

CDR3 coding DNA: TGCGCCAGCAGTGGAAGGCGGGGTTTGGGTCAGCCCCAGCATTTT. It codes for CASSGRRGLGQPQHF. The rearrangement joins TRBV10-2 to TRBJ1-5; no definite D call. Germline V gene data show CDR1 as WSHSY and CDR2 as SAAADI. Trimming shortened V by 4 bases and J by 6 bases, and 16 bases separated the two germline ends. This CDR3 region has 15 residues.

The gene calls are TRBV11-2 and TRBJ2-1, with D perhaps TRBD2 (5 bases). Germline-derived CDR1 and CDR2 are SGHAT and FQNNGV. Deletions cut 5 bases from V and 7 bases from J, with 15 bases between. CDR3 length: 14 residues. The CDR3 sequence is CASSQIGVPNEQFF. The CDR3 nucleotides are TGTGCCAGCAGCCAAATCGGGGTTCCGAATGAGCAGTTCTTC.

The V call is TRBV15, the J call TRBJ2-7; the D is unclear. Germline CDR1 is LNHNV and CDR2 is YYDKDF (reference sequence). V lost 0 bases and J 3 bases, leaving 9 bases between the germline ends. The CDR3 is made up of 14 amino acids. The CDR3: CATSRDPNRYEQYF. The CDR3 bases are TGTGCCACCAGCAGAGATCCTAATCGCTACGAGCAGTACTTC.

In this sample, this clone turned up once. The chain carries TRBV18 and TRBJ1-5; 8 bases align to TRBD1. Germline trimming cut 4 bases from V and 5 bases from J; bases unmatched to any gene: 13. The V gene's germline CDR1 is KGHSH and CDR2 LQKENI. There are 17 residues in the CDR3. CDR3 bases: TGTGCCAGCTCACGACGAGCAGGGGGCGCGAGTCATCAGCCCCAGCATTTT. Protein product: CASSRRAGGASHQPQHF.

The chain has TRBV5-8 and TRBJ2-5; 13 nucleotides agree with TRBD2. This CDR3 comprises 17 residues. V was clipped by 4 bases and J by 0 bases; unmatched bases: 6. Germline CDR1 SGHTS, CDR2 YDEGEE. The CDR3 coding sequence is TGTGCCAGCAGCCGGGGACTAGCGGGACCCGACCAAGAGACCCAGTACTTC. Its protein is CASSRGLAGPDQETQYF.

The genes are TRBV5-1 and TRBJ2-5; a weak D match, TRBD2 (5 bases). Germline loops: CDR1 SGHRS, CDR2 YFSETQ. The CDR3 contains 14 residues. Trimming took 0 bases from V and 1 from J, leaving 7 bases between them. Here the CDR3 DNA reads TGCGCCAGCAGCTTGGTCGGACTCCAAGAGACCCAGTACTTC. It specifies CASSLVGLQETQYF.

In this sample, this clone turned up once. V is TRBV4-2 and J is TRBJ2-2; TRBD2 aligns across 10 bases. This CDR3 comprises 18 residues. Per germline, CDR1 LGHNA and CDR2 YNFKEQ. Trimming took 2 bases from V and 5 from J; bases not matched to a gene: 11. The CDR3 DNA is TGTGCCAGCAGCCAAAGCTATCTAGCGGGAGTGGATACCGGGGAGCTGTTTTTT. As protein: CASSQSYLAGVDTGELFF.